This T cell receptor (beta chain) was obtained from a study of blood T cell repertoires in COVID-19. On the study more broadly: COVID-19 samples, acute and convalescent, were from the United States, Italy and Spain.

The CDR3 is 13 amino acids. Trimming took 6 bases from V and 8 from J, leaving 14 bases between them. The germline V gene encodes CDR1 SNHLY and CDR2 FYNNEI. This clone was detected only a few times. The data were produced by immunoSEQ multiplex PCR, yet TCRdb's version contains in-frame clones alone and is incomplete. The data contain over 85,000 clones, more than 75% of them singletons. The chain is built from TRBV2 and TRBJ2-1; a possible D gene is TRBD2 (5 bases). Sequencing input: peripheral blood. The TCR sequence derives from a human donor in a cohort sampled during active COVID-19. This chain's CDR3 is CASRRLASDEQFF. CDR3 nucleotides: TGTGCCAGCAGAAGATTAGCGTCGGATGAGCAGTTCTTC.